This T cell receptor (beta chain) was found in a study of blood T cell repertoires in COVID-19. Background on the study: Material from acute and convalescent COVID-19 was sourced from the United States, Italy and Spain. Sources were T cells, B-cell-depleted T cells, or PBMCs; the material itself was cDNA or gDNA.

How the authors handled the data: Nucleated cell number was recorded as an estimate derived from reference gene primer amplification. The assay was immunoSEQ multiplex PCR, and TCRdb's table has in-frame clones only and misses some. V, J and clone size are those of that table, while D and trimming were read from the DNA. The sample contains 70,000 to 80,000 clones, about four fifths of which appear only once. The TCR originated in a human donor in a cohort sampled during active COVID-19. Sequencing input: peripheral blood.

The CDR3 sequence is CSVDREVGYGYTF. The CDR3 DNA reads as TGCAGCGTTGACAGGGAGGTGGGCTATGGCTACACCTTC. This chain joins TRBV29-1 and TRBJ1-2, with D tentatively TRBD1 (5 bases). Germline V CDR1 and CDR2: SQVTM, ANQGSEA. V gave up 3 bases and J gave up 4 bases, with 12 bases separating them. This CDR3 region has 13 residues.